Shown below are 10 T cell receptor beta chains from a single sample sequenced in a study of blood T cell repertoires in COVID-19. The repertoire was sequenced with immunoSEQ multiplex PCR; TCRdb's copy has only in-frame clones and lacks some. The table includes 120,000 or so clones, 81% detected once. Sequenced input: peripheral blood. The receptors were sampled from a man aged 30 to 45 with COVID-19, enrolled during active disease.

CDR3 sequence (DNA): TGTGCCAGCAGTTTTTCAGGACAGGGGCGATCACCCCTCCACTTT. The encoded protein is CASSFSGQGRSPLHF. The V gene is TRBV27, the J gene TRBJ1-6; TRBD1 matches 9 bases. This CDR3 is built from 15 residues. Losses at the gene ends were 3 bases for V and 10 bases for J; bases not matched to a gene: 7. Germline loops: CDR1 MNHEY, CDR2 SMNVEV (reference sequence).

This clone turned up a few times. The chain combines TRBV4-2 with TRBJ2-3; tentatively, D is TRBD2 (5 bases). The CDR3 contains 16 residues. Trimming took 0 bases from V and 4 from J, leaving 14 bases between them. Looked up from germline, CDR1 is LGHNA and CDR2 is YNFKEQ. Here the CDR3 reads CASSQDPNGKADTQYF. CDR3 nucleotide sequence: TGTGCCAGCAGCCAAGACCCTAACGGGAAGGCAGATACGCAGTATTTT.

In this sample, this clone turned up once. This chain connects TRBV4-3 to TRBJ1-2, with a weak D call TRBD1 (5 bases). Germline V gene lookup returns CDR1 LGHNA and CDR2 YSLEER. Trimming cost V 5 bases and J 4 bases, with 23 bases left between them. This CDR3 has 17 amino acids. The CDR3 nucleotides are TGCGCCAGCAGCAACGGCAGGGACTTGACGACGAGCTATGGCTACACCTTC. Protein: CASSNGRDLTTSYGYTF.

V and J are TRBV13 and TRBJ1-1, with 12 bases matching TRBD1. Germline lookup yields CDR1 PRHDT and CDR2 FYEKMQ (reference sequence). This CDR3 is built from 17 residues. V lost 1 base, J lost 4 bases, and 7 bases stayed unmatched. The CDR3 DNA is TGTGCCAGCAGCTTAGTCACAGGGACAGGGGGCGTCACTGAAGCTTTCTTT. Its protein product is CASSLVTGTGGVTEAFF.

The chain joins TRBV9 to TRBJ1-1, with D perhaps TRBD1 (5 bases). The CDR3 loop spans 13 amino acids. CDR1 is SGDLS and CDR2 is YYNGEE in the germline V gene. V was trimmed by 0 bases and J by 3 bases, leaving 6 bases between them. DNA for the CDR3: TGTGCCAGCAGCGTAGGGACACACACTGAAGCTTTCTTT. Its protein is CASSVGTHTEAFF.

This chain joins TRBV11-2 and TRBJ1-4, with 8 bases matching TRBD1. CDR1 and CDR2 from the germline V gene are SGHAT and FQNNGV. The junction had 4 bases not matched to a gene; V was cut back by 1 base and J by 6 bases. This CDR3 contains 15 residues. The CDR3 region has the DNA TGTGCCAGCAGCTTAGGACAGGGGATTTATGAAAAACTGTTTTTT. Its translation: CASSLGQGIYEKLFF.

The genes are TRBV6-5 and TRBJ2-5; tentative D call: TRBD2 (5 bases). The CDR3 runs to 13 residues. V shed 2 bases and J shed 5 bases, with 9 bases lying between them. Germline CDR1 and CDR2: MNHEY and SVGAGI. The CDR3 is CASSYRPGETQYF. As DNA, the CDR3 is TGTGCCAGCAGTTACCGTCCGGGGGAGACCCAGTACTTC.

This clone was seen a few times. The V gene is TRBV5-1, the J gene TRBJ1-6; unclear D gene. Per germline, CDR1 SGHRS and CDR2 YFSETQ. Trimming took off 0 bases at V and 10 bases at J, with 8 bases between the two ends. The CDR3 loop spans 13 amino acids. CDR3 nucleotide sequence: TGCGCCAGCAGCTTGGCCCCGTTGTCACCCCTCCACTTT. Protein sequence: CASSLAPLSPLHF.

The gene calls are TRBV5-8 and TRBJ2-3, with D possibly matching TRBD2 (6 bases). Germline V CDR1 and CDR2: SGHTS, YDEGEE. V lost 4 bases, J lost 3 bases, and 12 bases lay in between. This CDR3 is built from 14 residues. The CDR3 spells CASSRLGITDTQYF. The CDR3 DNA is TGTGCCAGCAGCCGACTAGGGATTACAGATACGCAGTATTTT.

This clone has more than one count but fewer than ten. CDR3 region: CSAIELGISRPSRQPQHF. The CDR3 DNA follows: TGCAGTGCTATTGAGCTCGGCATATCGAGGCCTAGCCGCCAGCCCCAGCATTTT. This chain uses TRBV20-1 with TRBJ1-5; D not certain. The CDR3 extends over 18 amino acids. Germline V CDR1 and CDR2: DFQATT, SNEGSKA (reference sequence). The germline V and J ends were trimmed by 4 bases and 7 bases, with 29 bases remaining between them.